These 2 T cell receptor beta chains were all obtained from the same sample, sequenced in a study of cytotoxic CD8 clonotypes in ibrutinib-treated CLL (dated by TCRdb to the early 2020s). The receptor library was made with the immunoSEQ multiplex PCR assay. TCRdb took this table from immuneACCESS and kept in-frame rearrangements with V and J called. Such tables lack part of the clones; where checked against another copy, unresolved V genes explain under half of the gap, and the rest is unexplained. Here the sample has over 65,000 clones; 70% to 80% occur a single time. About 4.8% of the sample belongs to the ten largest clones. What this sample's time point label stands for: approximately eleven months on ibrutinib. Sequencing was performed on PBMCs, taken after 12 months of ibrutinib treatment. These receptors came from a human donor with chronic lymphocytic leukemia.

The table lists this clone with a few counts. This chain joins TRBV4-3 and TRBJ1-6, with no clear D. The germline V gene encodes CDR1 LGHNA and CDR2 YSLEER. The CDR3 length is 16 residues. The V and J ends lost 4 bases and 9 bases respectively, with 19 bases between them. The DNA for the CDR3 is TGCGCCAGCAGCCCCGGGCCGAACGGTTTGGGTTCACCCCTCCACTTT. It translates to CASSPGPNGLGSPLHF.

In regard to this clone: This clone may be a read error of a much larger clone one base away. DNA for the CDR3: TGTGCCAGCAGGGGTGGGGAGACCCAGTACTTC. The encoded protein is CASRGGETQYF. The V gene is TRBV6-5, the J gene TRBJ2-5; D not resolved. This CDR3 comprises 11 residues. Trimming removed 6 bases at V and 5 bases at J, with 7 bases between. Germline V gene data show CDR1 as MNHEY and CDR2 as SVGAGI.